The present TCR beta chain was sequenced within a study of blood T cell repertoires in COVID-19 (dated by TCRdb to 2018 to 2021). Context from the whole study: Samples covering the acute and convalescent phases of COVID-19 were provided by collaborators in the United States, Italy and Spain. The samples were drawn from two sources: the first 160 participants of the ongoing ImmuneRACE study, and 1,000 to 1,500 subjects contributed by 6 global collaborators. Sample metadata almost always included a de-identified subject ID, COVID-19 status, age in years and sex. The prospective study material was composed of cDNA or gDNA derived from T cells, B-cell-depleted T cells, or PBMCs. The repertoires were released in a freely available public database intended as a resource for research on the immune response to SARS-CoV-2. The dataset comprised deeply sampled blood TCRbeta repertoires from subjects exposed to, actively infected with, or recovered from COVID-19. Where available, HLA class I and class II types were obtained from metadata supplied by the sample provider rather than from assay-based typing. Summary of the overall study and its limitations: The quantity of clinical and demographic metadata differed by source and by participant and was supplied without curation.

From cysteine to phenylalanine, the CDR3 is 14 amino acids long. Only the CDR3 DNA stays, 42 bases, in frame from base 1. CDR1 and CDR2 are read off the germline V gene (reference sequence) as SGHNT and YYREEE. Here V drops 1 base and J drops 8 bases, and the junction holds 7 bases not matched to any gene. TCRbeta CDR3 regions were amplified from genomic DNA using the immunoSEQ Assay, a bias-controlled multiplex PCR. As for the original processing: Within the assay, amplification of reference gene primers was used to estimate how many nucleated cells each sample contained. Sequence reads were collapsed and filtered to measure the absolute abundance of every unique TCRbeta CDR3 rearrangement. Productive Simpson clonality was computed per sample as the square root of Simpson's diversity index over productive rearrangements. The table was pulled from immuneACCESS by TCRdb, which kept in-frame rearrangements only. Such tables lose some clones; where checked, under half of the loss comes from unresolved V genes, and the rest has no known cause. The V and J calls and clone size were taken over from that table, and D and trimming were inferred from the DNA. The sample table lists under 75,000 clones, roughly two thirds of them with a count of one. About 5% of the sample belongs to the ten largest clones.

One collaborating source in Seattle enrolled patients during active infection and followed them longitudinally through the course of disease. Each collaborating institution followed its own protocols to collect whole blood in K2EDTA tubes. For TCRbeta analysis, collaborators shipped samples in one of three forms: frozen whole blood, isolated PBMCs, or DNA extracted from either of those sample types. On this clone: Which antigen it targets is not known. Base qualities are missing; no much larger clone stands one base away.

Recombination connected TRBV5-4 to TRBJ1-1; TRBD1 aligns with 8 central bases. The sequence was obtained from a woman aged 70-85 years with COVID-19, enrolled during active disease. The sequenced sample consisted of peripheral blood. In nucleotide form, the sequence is TGTGCCAGCAGCTTGCTAGGACAGGGATCGGAAGCTTTCTTT. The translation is CASSLLGQGSEAFF.